The next 5 T cell receptor beta chains were all read from a single sample in a study of T cells in Graves' hyperthyroidism and ophthalmopathy (dated by TCRdb to the late 2010s). The receptor library was made with multiplex PCR. The sequencer listed for this sample is Illumina HiSeq 2000. The TCR beta CDR3 regions were amplified from RNA transcripts. A first-round RT-PCR of the TCR CDR3 used the HTBI primer set with the Qiagen OneStep RT-PCR kit. TCRdb itself trimmed the public reads at Q25 with fastp, ran MiXCR and retained productive beta chains. One record per CDR3 amino acid sequence lists the most common genes and DNA. For this sample the table gives about 560,000 distinct CDR3 sequences, of which roughly 17% were detected only once. The ten most abundant clones make up approximately 18% of the sample. Sequencing used blood. All receptors come from a woman under 30 with Graves' hyperthyroidism.

The chain combines TRBV7-6 with TRBJ2-2, with D unresolved. V lost 7 bases to trimming and J lost 2 bases, with 8 bases between them. The CDR3 extends over 13 amino acids. The germline V gene encodes CDR1 SGHVS and CDR2 FNYEAQ. CDR3 bases: TGTGCCAGCACCCCAAGTAACACCGGGGAGCTGTTTTTT. The encoded protein is CASTPSNTGELFF. The full variable domain, completed using reference TRBV7-6 and TRBJ2-2, is GAGVSQSPRYKVTKRGQDVALRCDPISGHVSLYWYRQALGQGPEFLTYFNYEAQQDKSGLPNDRFSAERPEGSISTLTIQRTEQRDSAMYRCASTPSNTGELFFGEGSRLTVL.

This clonotype was picked up many times. Germline is not matched at one junction end, which may reflect a read error. The V and J genes are TRBV11-2 and TRBJ2-3; D gene uncertain. The CDR3 totals 15 residues. In germline, CDR1 is SGHAT, CDR2 FQNNGV. As DNA, the CDR3 is TGTGCCAGCAGCTTAACCCCCTGGAGCACGGATACGCAGTATTTT. This sequence encodes CASSLTPWSTDTQYF.

This clonotype showed up just a few times. This chain connects TRBV19 to TRBJ2-1; D gene unclear. Trimming shortened V by 1 base and J by 2 bases, and 9 bases separated the two germline ends. Germline loops: CDR1 LNHDA, CDR2 SQIVND (reference sequence). This CDR3 contains 15 residues. As DNA, the CDR3 is TGTGCCAGTAGTATAGTAAAGGGTGCCTACAATGAGCAGTTCTTC. This translates into CASSIVKGAYNEQFF.

This clonotype turned up a few times. The rearrangement uses TRBV29-1 and TRBJ2-5; tentative D call: TRBD1 (6 bases). The CDR3 is 12 amino acids. Germline assignment: CDR1 SQVTM and CDR2 ANQGSEA. Deletions cut 8 bases from V and 4 bases from J, with 14 bases between. The CDR3 loop reads CSIQGWGETQYF. CDR3 nucleotides: TGCAGCATCCAGGGGTGGGGAGAGACCCAGTACTTC. Supplemented by reference TRBV29-1 and TRBJ2-5, the full variable domain reads SAVISQKPSRDICQRGTSLTIQCQVDSQVTMMFWYRQQPGQSLTLIATANQGSEATYESGFVIDKFPISRPNLTFSTLTVSNMSPEDSSIYLCSIQGWGETQYFGPGTRLLVL.

The chain combines TRBV29-1 with TRBJ1-2, with D possibly TRBD1 on 5 matching bases. The V end lost 3 bases, the J end lost 2 bases, and 13 bases lay between the germline ends. Germline V gene data show CDR1 as SQVTM and CDR2 as ANQGSEA. The CDR3 is 14 amino acids. CDR3 nucleotide sequence: TGCAGCGTTGATTTGGGGCAGGCGAACTATGGCTACACCTTC. Amino acids: CSVDLGQANYGYTF. Full variable domain (missing parts from reference TRBV29-1 and TRBJ1-2): SAVISQKPSRDICQRGTSLTIQCQVDSQVTMMFWYRQQPGQSLTLIATANQGSEATYESGFVIDKFPISRPNLTFSTLTVSNMSPEDSSIYLCSVDLGQANYGYTFGSGTRLTVV.